This T cell receptor beta chain was sequenced during a study of T-cell reconstitution after alpha-beta-depleted transplantation in children. Preparation of the TCRbeta library was carried out with unique molecular identifiers. Each CDR3 protein gets one entry after TCRdb re-called the PCR reads with MiXCR. The table includes roughly 300,000 distinct CDR3 sequences, around 10% detected once. This CDR3 is built from 15 residues. Germline V lookup: CDR1 SGHRS, CDR2 YFSETQ. Trimming removed 4 bases from V and 2 bases from J, with 16 bases in between. This clonotype was counted a few times. The chain links TRBV5-1 to TRBJ2-7; a possible D gene is TRBD1 (6 bases). The starting material was PBMCs from the stem cell graft donor, obtained from the stem cell graft. The clonotype was recovered from a human donor who donated a stem cell graft to a child with acute lymphoblastic leukemia. Here the CDR3 reads CASSVSETGAYEQYF. In DNA form, the CDR3 reads TGCGCCAGCAGCGTCTCAGAGACAGGCGCCTACGAGCAGTACTTC. The entire variable domain, with the rest obtained from reference TRBV5-1 and TRBJ2-7, is as follows: KAGVTQTPRYLIKTRGQQVTLSCSPISGHRSVSWYQQTPGQGLQFLFEYFSETQRNKGNFPGRFSGRQFSNSRSEMNVSTLELGDSALYLCASSVSETGAYEQYFGPGTRLTVT.